This record concerns one TCR beta chain sequence. This clonotype was seen ten or more times. No antigen is known for it. No quality values exist for individual bases; no much larger clone is one base distant. This entry belongs to a study of CD8 T cells in ankylosing spondylitis (dated by TCRdb to about 2017). Regarding the complete study: To find TCR variants linked to disease, the study profiled T cell receptor beta repertoires in ankylosing spondylitis patients and healthy donors. The whole study cohort included about a hundred healthy donors and some 27 ankylosing spondylitis patients. Peripheral blood was sampled, and synovial fluid was also collected from ankylosing spondylitis patients. Overall study outcomes, separate from this receptor: The disease-linked clones were reported to be significantly enriched in matched synovial fluid samples from ankylosing spondylitis patients. A TCR beta motif of 7 or 8 highly homologous amino acid variants appeared characteristic of blood from ankylosing spondylitis patients. Some TCR beta motif variants had previously been reported in synovial fluid and blood of reactive arthritis patients, which suggested common disease-initiation mechanisms. In peripheral blood, the disease-linked clones were found at relatively low frequencies and had a CD8+ phenotype.

Sequencing used an Illumina HiSeq 2500. Quantitative 5'-RACE with molecular barcodes was the method used to prepare the TCR beta libraries. As for the original processing: To identify disease-linked TCR variants, a new computational method was used, one built on a probabilistic model of VDJ rearrangement. TCRdb reprocessing: public reads trimmed at Q25 with fastp, clones called with MiXCR, in-frame beta chains kept. Records with the same CDR3 protein are collapsed into one entry carrying the most frequent genes and DNA. These V and J calls originate from TCRdb's pipeline instead of the authors' own analysis. Present in this sample are about 36,000 distinct CDR3 sequences, 6% of which were seen just once. Around 12% of the sample is in the top ten clones. The V and J ends are trimmed by 5 bases and 1 base, leaving 8 bases between them. Taken from cysteine to phenylalanine, the CDR3 has 13 residues. Only CDR3 DNA is held: 39 bases, read in frame from base 1. From a lookup of the germline V gene, CDR1 and CDR2 are SQVTM and ANQGSEA.

Sequencing was performed on blood, either unsorted or a sorted T cell fraction (not recorded which). The V and J genes are TRBV29-1 and TRBJ1-4; TRBD1 might be the D gene, on 5 matching bases. The sequence came from a male donor with ankylosing spondylitis or in good health (not recorded which). In nucleotide form, the sequence is TGCAGCGTTCGGGGGGGAACTAATGAAAAACTGTTTTTT. Protein translation: CSVRGGTNEKLFF.